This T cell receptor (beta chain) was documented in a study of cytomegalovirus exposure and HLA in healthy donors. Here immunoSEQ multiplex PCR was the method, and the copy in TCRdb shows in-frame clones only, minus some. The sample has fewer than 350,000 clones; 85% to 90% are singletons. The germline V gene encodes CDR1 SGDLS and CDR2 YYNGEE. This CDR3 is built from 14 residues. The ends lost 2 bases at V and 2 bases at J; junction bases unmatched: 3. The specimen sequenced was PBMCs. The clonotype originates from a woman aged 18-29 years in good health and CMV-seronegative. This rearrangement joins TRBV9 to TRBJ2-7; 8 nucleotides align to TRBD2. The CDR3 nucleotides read TGTGCCAGCAGCGTCGGGGGGGCAACCTACGAGCAGTACTTC. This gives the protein CASSVGGATYEQYF.